This TCR beta chain is drawn from a study of breast tumors, draining lymph nodes, adjacent tissues. Samples came from axillary lymph nodes draining the breast cancer. This CDR3 is 13 amino acids long. Between the trimmed V and J ends, which lost 4 bases and 5 bases, there was a span of 9 bases. CDR1 is LNHDA and CDR2 is SQIVND in the germline V gene (reference sequence). This clonotype was counted ten times or more. Its antigen is not identified. Study observations and caveats: Data fit most tumor T cells coming from lymph node, expanding in tumor. Tumor repertoires ranked between lymph nodes and nontumor tissue in diversity, with V and J gene preferences. Tumor and nontumor repertoires were significantly more similar in luminal-like than in basal-like breast cancer. The lymph node origin of tumor T cells was framed as consistent with a hypothesis, not demonstrated.

From the multiplex PCR reads, TCRdb called clonotypes with MiXCR, one entry per CDR3 protein. Of over 100,000 distinct CDR3 sequences listed, under 25% are singletons. The chain couples TRBV19 to TRBJ1-5; TRBD1 might be the D (5 bases). The material sequenced was axillary lymph node tissue. The sequence was collected from a female donor with breast cancer. Some clones in this sample may be carry-over from other donors' samples. The CDR3 coding sequence is TGTGCCAGTAGTACGGGCAGGGATCAGCCCCAGCATTTT. Encoded protein: CASSTGRDQPQHF.